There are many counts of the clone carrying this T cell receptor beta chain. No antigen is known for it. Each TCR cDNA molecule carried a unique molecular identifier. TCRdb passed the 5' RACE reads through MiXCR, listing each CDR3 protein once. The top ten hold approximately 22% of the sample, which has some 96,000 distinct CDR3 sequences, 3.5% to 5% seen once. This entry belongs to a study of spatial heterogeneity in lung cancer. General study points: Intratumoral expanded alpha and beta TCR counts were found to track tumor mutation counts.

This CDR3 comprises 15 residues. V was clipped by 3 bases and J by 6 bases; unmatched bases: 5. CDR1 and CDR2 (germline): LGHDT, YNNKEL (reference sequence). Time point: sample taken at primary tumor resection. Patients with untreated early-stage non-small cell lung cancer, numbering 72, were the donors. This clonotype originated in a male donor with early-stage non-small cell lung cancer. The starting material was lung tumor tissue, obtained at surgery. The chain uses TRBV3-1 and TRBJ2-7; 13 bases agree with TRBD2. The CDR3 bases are TGTGCCAGCAGCCACGGACTAGCGGGAGCCCGCGAGCAGTACTTC. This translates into CASSHGLAGAREQYF.